Below, 10 T cell receptor beta chains from the same sample are listed, as sequenced in a study of metastatic and nonmetastatic thyroid tumors. TCRdb reprocessed the PCR reads via MiXCR. The sample contains over 10,000 clones, under 30% of which appear only once. No patient received treatment before thyroid surgery. Sequenced input: tumor tissue. The receptors shown here come from a female donor with papillary thyroid cancer or a benign thyroid nodule (not recorded which). Some clones in this sample may be carry-over from other donors' samples.

This clone is judged medium-sized. The chain joins TRBV6-5 to TRBJ2-1; D remains unclear. This CDR3 spans 11 amino acids. Germline lookup yields CDR1 MNHEY and CDR2 SVGAGI. Trimming took 2 bases from V and 10 from J, leaving 6 bases between them. The CDR3 coding sequence is TGTGCCAGCAGTTACATTGGAGAGCAGTTCTTC. This sequence encodes CASSYIGEQFF.

The CDR3 protein is CASSTIQVRGGANVLTF. DNA for the CDR3: TGTGCCAGCAGCACCATACAGGTGAGGGGTGGGGCCAACGTCCTGACTTTC. The V gene is TRBV6-1, the J gene TRBJ2-6, with D perhaps assigned TRBD1 or TRBD2 (5 bases each). The CDR3 has 17 amino acids. Germline assignment: CDR1 MNHNS and CDR2 SASEGT. Trimming cost V 6 bases and J 3 bases, with 18 bases left between them.

A few counts support this clone. This clone may be a read error of a much larger clone one base away. The chain recombines TRBV5-6 with TRBJ1-6; no firm D call. This CDR3 contains 13 residues. Between the trimmed V and J ends, which lost 5 bases and 9 bases, there was a span of 12 bases. The V gene's germline CDR1 is SGHDT and CDR2 YYEEEE. This chain's CDR3 is CASRPWSSSPLHF. Written as DNA, the CDR3 is TGTGCCAGCAGACCTTGGAGTAGTTCACCCCTCCACTTT.

Many counts were recorded for this clone. The chain has TRBV6-4 and TRBJ2-1; possible D gene TRBD2, 7 bases. CDR1 MRHNA and CDR2 SNTAGT come from the germline V gene. Deletions cut 4 bases from V and 6 bases from J, with 22 bases between. The CDR3 contains 17 residues. CDR3 region: CASSGGGARVGGNEQFF. CDR3 nucleotide sequence: TGTGCCAGCAGTGGGGGGGGGGCGCGGGTTGGTGGCAATGAGCAGTTCTTC.

The V and J genes are TRBV9 and TRBJ2-3, with a weak D call TRBD2 (6 bases). Germline V gives CDR1 SGDLS, CDR2 YYNGEE. V was trimmed by 3 bases and J by 6 bases, leaving 17 bases between them. The CDR3 is 15 residues long. This CDR3 reads CASSAAGTRGDTQYF. The CDR3 bases are TGTGCCAGCAGCGCCGCCGGGACTCGCGGGGATACGCAGTATTTT.

This clone was counted ten times or more. This chain uses TRBV5-1 with TRBJ1-6; unclear D gene. Germline-derived CDR1 and CDR2 are SGHRS and YFSETQ. This CDR3 region has 14 residues. Trimming removed 0 bases at V and 8 bases at J, with 9 bases between. CDR3 amino acids: CASSLGGIDSPLHF. In nucleotides, the CDR3 is TGCGCCAGCAGCTTGGGGGGAATCGATTCACCCCTCCACTTT.

This clone was seen many times. This CDR3 is also generated by other DNA sequences in the sample. The J gene is TRBJ1-3, the V gene TRBV4-1; D remains ambiguous. This CDR3 contains 17 residues. Germline CDR1 reads MGHRA; CDR2 reads YSYEKL. Between the trimmed V and J ends, which lost 1 base and 3 bases, there was a span of 16 bases. The CDR3 here is CASSQVWRGEGGNTIYF. CDR3 DNA: TGCGCCAGCAGCCAAGTGTGGCGCGGGGAAGGTGGAAACACCATATATTTT.

The sample holds a few counts of this clone. This may come from a read error, since a much larger clone is one base off. The chain joins TRBV7-8 to TRBJ1-1, with TRBD1 matching 8 bases. The CDR3 consists of 13 residues. Germline V gene sequence: CDR1 SGHVS, CDR2 FQNEAQ. In DNA, the CDR3 is TGTGCCACCGGGACAGGAGAGAACACTGAATCTTTCTTT. Residues: CATGTGENTESFF. Complete variable domain (other parts from reference TRBV7-8 and TRBJ1-1): GAGVSQSPRYKVAKRGQDVALRCDPISGHVSLFWYQQALGQGPEFLTYFQNEAQLDKSGLPSDRFFAERPEGSVSTLKIQRTQQEDSAVYLCATGTGENTESFFGQGTRLTVV.

This sequence joins TRBV10-3 and TRBJ2-7; D not resolved. Germline CDR1 reads ENHRY; CDR2 reads SYGVKD. Trimming took off 7 bases at V and 0 bases at J, with 10 bases between the two ends. The CDR3 consists of 13 residues. CDR3 residues: CAIKPPSSYEQYF. For the CDR3, the DNA is TGTGCCATCAAACCCCCGAGCTCCTACGAGCAGTACTTC.

This clone was detected ten times or more. The chain uses TRBV29-1 and TRBJ1-5; D gene uncertain. This CDR3 is 15 amino acids long. Germline assignment: CDR1 SQVTM and CDR2 ANQGSEA. V lost 1 base to trimming and J lost 0 bases, with 10 bases between them. The CDR3 region has the DNA TGCAGCGTTGAAGTTTCAGGAGATAGCAATCAGCCCCAGCATTTT. Its protein is CSVEVSGDSNQPQHF. The full variable domain, in which reference TRBV29-1 and TRBJ1-5 provide the parts outside the CDR3, is SAVISQKPSRDICQRGTSLTIQCQVDSQVTMMFWYRQQPGQSLTLIATANQGSEATYESGFVIDKFPISRPNLTFSTLTVSNMSPEDSSIYLCSVEVSGDSNQPQHFGDGTRLSIL.